These T cell receptor beta chains were read from a single sample in a study of shared clonotypes between healthy human individuals. Assay: immunoSEQ multiplex PCR; the TCRdb copy retains only in-frame clones and omits some. Of under 300,000 clones in the sample, approximately 65% were seen once. Material: memory CD4+ T cells sorted from blood. Every receptor here comes from a young man in good health. Each CDR3 is given with its conserved first and last residue. The order of the fields is CDR3 DNA, CDR3 protein, J gene, clone size, D gene, V gene. D genes are given only for firm matches. Some rows mark clone size as missing; the rest say once, few, many or name a class of expanded clone.

CDR3nt: TGTGCCAGTAGCCTCTTTTCCCAGAGGGGCTACGAGCAGTACTTC; CDR3aa: CASSLFSQRGYEQYF; j_gene: TRBJ2-7; abundance: few; d_gene: -; v_gene: TRBV19
CDR3nt: TGCGCCACCGGAACAGCCGGGACAGGGGTCGAAAAACTGTTTTTT; CDR3aa: CATGTAGTGVEKLFF; j_gene: TRBJ1-4; abundance: once; d_gene: TRBD1; v_gene: TRBV4-1
CDR3nt: TGCAGCGTTGCGGGGGAGGTCAGGAGCTTCTCTGGGGCCAACGTCCTGACTTTC; CDR3aa: CSVAGEVRSFSGANVLTF; j_gene: TRBJ2-6; abundance: -; d_gene: -; v_gene: TRBV29-1
CDR3nt: TGTGCCAGCTCATCGTGGCGGGAGTCGGATGAGCAGTTCTTC; CDR3aa: CASSSWRESDEQFF; j_gene: TRBJ2-1; abundance: few; d_gene: TRBD2; v_gene: TRBV18
CDR3nt: TGCGCCAGCAGCTTTTTACCAGGGGAAGGGTTCGAGCAGTACTTC; CDR3aa: CASSFLPGEGFEQYF; j_gene: TRBJ2-7; abundance: once; d_gene: -; v_gene: TRBV5-1
CDR3nt: TGCAGCCTTGAACGTCCGGAATCGAACACTGAAGCTTTCTTT; CDR3aa: CSLERPESNTEAFF; j_gene: TRBJ1-1; abundance: few; d_gene: -; v_gene: TRBV29-1
CDR3nt: TGTGCCAGCAGCCTTCACAATGAGCAGTTCTTC; CDR3aa: CASSLHNEQFF; j_gene: TRBJ2-1; abundance: few; d_gene: -; v_gene: TRBV7-9
CDR3nt: TGTGCCACCAGCAGCTTACAATTCCGACCTAATGAAAAACTGTTTTTT; CDR3aa: CATSSLQFRPNEKLFF; j_gene: TRBJ1-4; abundance: -; d_gene: -; v_gene: TRBV15
CDR3nt: TGTGCCAGCAGCGTCGAGACTCACAAAGAGACCCAGTACTTC; CDR3aa: CASSVETHKETQYF; j_gene: TRBJ2-5; abundance: -; d_gene: -; v_gene: TRBV9
CDR3nt: TGTGCCAGCAGCTTGGAGCTAGCGGGAGAGACCCAGTACTTC; CDR3aa: CASSLELAGETQYF; j_gene: TRBJ2-5; abundance: few; d_gene: TRBD2; v_gene: TRBV5-5
CDR3nt: TGTGCCAGCTCTCAAAGGGACAGGGGGGCCGGGGAGCTGTTTTTT; CDR3aa: CASSQRDRGAGELFF; j_gene: TRBJ2-2; abundance: -; d_gene: TRBD1; v_gene: TRBV28
CDR3nt: TGTGCCTGGAATGGCGGGGGGGAGACCCAGTACTTC; CDR3aa: CAWNGGGETQYF; j_gene: TRBJ2-5; abundance: -; d_gene: TRBD2; v_gene: TRBV30
CDR3nt: TGTGCCAGCAGCTTGGAGGGCCGAACAGATACGCAGTATTTT; CDR3aa: CASSLEGRTDTQYF; j_gene: TRBJ2-3; abundance: once; d_gene: -; v_gene: TRBV5-5
CDR3nt: TGCGCCAGCAGTGATAAGCGGGAGACGGGCAATGAGCAGTTCTTC; CDR3aa: CASSDKRETGNEQFF; j_gene: TRBJ2-1; abundance: once; d_gene: TRBD2; v_gene: TRBV10-1
CDR3nt: TGCGCCAGCAGCTTGAATACAGGGGGACAAGAGACCCAGTACTTC; CDR3aa: CASSLNTGGQETQYF; j_gene: TRBJ2-5; abundance: many; d_gene: TRBD1; v_gene: TRBV5-1
CDR3nt: TGTGCCAGCAGCGCAAACCCGGGACTAGCGGGAGACGGTGCCAAAAACATTCAGTACTTC; CDR3aa: CASSANPGLAGDGAKNIQYF; j_gene: TRBJ2-4; abundance: many; d_gene: TRBD2; v_gene: TRBV9
CDR3nt: TGCGCCAGCAGCCATCTGCCGGGACAGGGGTCCGCCAACTCCTACGAGCAGTACTTC; CDR3aa: CASSHLPGQGSANSYEQYF; j_gene: TRBJ2-7; abundance: -; d_gene: TRBD1; v_gene: TRBV5-1
CDR3nt: TGTGCCAGCAGTCGGACGGATCTCCTCTCCTACGAGCAGTACTTC; CDR3aa: CASSRTDLLSYEQYF; j_gene: TRBJ2-7; abundance: -; d_gene: -; v_gene: TRBV28
CDR3nt: TGTGCCAGCAGCTGGGGAGACGGGACTTACAATGAGCAGTTCTTC; CDR3aa: CASSWGDGTYNEQFF; j_gene: TRBJ2-1; abundance: -; d_gene: -; v_gene: TRBV7-2
CDR3nt: TGTGCCAGCAGTGTGACAGGAACCTACGAGCAGTACTTC; CDR3aa: CASSVTGTYEQYF; j_gene: TRBJ2-7; abundance: -; d_gene: -; v_gene: TRBV9
CDR3nt: TGTGCCAGCAGCCTACAGGGGCAGTTTGGTCAGCCCCAGCATTTT; CDR3aa: CASSLQGQFGQPQHF; j_gene: TRBJ1-5; abundance: -; d_gene: TRBD1; v_gene: TRBV2
CDR3nt: TGTGCCAGCAGCTTTGGTGGCTCCTACAATGAGCAGTTCTTC; CDR3aa: CASSFGGSYNEQFF; j_gene: TRBJ2-1; abundance: -; d_gene: -; v_gene: TRBV11-2